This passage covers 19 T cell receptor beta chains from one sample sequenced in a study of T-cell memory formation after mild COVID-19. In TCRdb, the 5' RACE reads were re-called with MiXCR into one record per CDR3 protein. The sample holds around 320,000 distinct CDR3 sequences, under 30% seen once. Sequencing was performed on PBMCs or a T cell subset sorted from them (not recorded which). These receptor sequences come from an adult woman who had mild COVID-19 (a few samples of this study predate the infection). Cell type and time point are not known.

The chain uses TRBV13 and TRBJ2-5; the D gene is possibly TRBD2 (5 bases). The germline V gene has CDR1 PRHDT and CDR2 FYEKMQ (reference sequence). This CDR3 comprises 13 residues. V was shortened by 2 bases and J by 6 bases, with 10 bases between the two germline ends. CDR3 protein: CASSLRGFQTQYF. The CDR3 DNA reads TGTGCCAGCAGCTTACGGGGTTTTCAGACCCAGTACTTC.

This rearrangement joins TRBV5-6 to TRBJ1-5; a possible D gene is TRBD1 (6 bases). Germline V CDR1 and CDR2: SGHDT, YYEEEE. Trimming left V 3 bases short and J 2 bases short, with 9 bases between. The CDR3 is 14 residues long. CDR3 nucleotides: TGTGCCAGCAGCTCAGCAGGGGGCAATCAGCCCCAGCATTTT. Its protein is CASSSAGGNQPQHF.

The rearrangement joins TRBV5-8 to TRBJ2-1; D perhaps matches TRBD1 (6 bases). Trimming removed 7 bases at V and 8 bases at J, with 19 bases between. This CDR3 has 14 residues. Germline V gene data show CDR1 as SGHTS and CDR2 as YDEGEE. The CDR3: CASLGGWGLYEQFF. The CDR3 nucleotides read TGTGCCAGCCTCGGTGGGTGGGGGCTTTATGAGCAGTTCTTC.

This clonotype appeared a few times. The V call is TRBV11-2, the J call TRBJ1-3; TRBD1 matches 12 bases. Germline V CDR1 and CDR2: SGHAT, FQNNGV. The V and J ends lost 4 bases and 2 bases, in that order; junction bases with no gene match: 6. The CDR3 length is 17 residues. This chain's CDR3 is CASSSPGQGAPGNTIYF. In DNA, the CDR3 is TGTGCCAGCAGCTCTCCGGGACAGGGGGCTCCTGGAAACACCATATATTTT. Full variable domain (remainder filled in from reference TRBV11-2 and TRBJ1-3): EAGVAQSPRYKIIEKRQSVAFWCNPISGHATLYWYQQILGQGPKLLIQFQNNGVVDDSQLPKDRFSAERLKGVDSTLKIQPAKLEDSAVYLCASSSPGQGAPGNTIYFGEGSWLTVV.

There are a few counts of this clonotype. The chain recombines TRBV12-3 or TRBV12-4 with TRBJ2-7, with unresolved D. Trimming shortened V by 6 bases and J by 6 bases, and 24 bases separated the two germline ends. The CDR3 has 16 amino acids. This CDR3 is CASSSSSMGRPTEQYF. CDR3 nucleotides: TGTGCCAGCAGCTCATCATCCATGGGCAGGCCCACCGAGCAGTACTTC.

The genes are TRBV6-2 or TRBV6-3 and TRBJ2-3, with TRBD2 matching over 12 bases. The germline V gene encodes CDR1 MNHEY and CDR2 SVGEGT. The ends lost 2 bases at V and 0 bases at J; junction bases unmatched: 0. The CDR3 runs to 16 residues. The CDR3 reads CASSYGTSGSTDTQYF. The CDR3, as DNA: TGTGCCAGCAGTTACGGGACTAGCGGGAGCACAGATACGCAGTATTTT.

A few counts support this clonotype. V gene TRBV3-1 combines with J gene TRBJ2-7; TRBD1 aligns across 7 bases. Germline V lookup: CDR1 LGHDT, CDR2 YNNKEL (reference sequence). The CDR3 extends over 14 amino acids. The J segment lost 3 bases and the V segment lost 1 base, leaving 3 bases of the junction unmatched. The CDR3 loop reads CASSQGDRSYEQYF. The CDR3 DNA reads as TGTGCCAGCAGCCAAGGGGACAGAAGCTACGAGCAGTACTTC.

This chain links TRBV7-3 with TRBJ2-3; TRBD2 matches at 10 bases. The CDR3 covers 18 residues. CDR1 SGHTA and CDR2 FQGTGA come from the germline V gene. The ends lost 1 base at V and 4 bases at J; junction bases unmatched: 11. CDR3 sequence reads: CASSLKSRPAGGPDTQYF. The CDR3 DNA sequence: TGTGCCAGCAGCTTAAAGTCTCGTCCAGCGGGGGGGCCAGATACGCAGTATTTT.

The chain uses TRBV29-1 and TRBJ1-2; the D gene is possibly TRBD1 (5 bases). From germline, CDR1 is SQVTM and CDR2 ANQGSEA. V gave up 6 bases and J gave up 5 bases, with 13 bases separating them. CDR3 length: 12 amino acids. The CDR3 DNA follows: TGCAGCGTCTCCGGGACTTCTTATGGCTACACCTTC. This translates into CSVSGTSYGYTF.

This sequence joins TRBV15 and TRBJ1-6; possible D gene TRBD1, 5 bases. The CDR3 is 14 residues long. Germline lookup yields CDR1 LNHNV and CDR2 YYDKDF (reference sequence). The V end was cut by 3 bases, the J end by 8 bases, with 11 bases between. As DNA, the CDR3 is TGTGCCACCAGCAGTCTGGGGGTGGATTCACCCCTCCACTTT. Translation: CATSSLGVDSPLHF. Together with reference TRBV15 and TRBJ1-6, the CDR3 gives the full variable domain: DAMVIQNPRYQVTQFGKPVTLSCSQTLNHNVMYWYQQKSSQAPKLLFHYYDKDFNNEADTPDNFQSRRPNTSFCFLDIRSPGLGDTAMYLCATSSLGVDSPLHFGNGTRLTVT.

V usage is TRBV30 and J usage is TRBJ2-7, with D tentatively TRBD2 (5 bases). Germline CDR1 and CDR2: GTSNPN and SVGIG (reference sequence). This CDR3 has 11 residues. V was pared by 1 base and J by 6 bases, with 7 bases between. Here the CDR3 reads CAWSDTSEQYF. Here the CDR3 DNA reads TGTGCCTGGAGTGACACTAGCGAGCAGTACTTC.

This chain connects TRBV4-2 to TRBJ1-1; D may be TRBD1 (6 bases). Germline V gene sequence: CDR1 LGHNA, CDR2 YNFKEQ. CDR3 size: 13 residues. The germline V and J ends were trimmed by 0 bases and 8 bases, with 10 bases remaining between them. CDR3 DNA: TGTGCCAGCAGCCAAGAGGGAGGGGGGGAAGCTTTCTTT. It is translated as CASSQEGGGEAFF.

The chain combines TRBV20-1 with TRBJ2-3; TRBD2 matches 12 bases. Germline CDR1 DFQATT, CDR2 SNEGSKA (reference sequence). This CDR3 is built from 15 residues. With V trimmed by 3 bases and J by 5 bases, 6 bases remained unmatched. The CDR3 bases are TGCAGTGCTAGGCGACTAGCGGGGGAAGAAGATACGCAGTATTTT. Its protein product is CSARRLAGEEDTQYF.

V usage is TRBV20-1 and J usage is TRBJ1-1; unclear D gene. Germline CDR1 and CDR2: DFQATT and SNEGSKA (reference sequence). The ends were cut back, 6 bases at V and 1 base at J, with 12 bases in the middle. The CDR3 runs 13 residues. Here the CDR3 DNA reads TGCAGTGCCAAGAGCCCACAGAACACTGAAGCTTTCTTT. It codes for CSAKSPQNTEAFF.

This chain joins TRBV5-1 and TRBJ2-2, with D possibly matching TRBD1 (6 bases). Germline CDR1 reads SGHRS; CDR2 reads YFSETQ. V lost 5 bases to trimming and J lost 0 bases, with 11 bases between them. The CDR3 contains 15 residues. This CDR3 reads CASRERTANTGELFF. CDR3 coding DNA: TGCGCCAGCAGGGAAAGGACAGCGAACACCGGGGAGCTGTTTTTT.

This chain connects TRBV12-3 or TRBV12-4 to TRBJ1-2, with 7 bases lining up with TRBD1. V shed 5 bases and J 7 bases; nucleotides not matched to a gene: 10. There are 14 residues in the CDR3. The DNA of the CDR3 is TGTGCCAGCAGTCCCTTGGACAGGCGCTCTGGCTACACCTTC. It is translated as CASSPLDRRSGYTF.

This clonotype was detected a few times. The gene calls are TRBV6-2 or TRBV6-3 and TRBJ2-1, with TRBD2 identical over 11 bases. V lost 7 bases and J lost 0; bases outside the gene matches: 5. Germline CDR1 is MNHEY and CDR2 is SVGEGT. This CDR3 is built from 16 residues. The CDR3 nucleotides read TGTGCCAGCATACTAGCGGGAGCTTCCTCCTACAATGAGCAGTTCTTC. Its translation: CASILAGASSYNEQFF.

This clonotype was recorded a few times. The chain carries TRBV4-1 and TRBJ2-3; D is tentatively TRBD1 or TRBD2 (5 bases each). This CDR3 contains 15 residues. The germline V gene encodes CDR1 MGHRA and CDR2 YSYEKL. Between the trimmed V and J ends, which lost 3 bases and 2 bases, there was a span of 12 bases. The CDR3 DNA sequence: TGCGCCAGCAGCCAGCCGTGGGGGAACACAGATACGCAGTATTTT. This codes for CASSQPWGNTDTQYF.

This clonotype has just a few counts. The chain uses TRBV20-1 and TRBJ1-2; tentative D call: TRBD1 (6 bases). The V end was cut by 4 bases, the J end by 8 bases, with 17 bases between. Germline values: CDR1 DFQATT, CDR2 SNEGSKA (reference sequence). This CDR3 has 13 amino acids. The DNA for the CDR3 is TGCAGTGCTACTACAGGGATGGGGAGCGGCTACACCTTC. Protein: CSATTGMGSGYTF.